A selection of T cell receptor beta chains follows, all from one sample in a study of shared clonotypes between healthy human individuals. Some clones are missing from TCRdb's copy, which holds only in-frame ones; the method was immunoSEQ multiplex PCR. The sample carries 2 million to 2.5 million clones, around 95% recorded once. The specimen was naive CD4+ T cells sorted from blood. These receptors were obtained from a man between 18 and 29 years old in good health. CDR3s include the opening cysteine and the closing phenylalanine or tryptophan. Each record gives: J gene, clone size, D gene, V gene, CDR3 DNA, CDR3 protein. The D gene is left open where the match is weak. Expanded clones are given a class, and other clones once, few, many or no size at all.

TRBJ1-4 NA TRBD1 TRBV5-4 TGTGCCAGCAGCTCGGACAGGGGCTCGGCTAATGAAAAACTGTTTTTT CASSSDRGSANEKLFF
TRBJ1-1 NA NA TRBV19 TGTGCCAGTAAAGTACCCCCCGAGAACACTGAAGCTTTCTTT CASKVPPENTEAFF
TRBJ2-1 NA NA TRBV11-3 TGTGCCAGCAGCTTACAGCCCAATGAGCAGTTCTTC CASSLQPNEQFF
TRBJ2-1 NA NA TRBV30 TGTGCCTGGACCCGGACAGGGAGGGCCCACAATGAGCAGTTCTTC CAWTRTGRAHNEQFF
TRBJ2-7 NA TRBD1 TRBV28 TGTGCCAGCAGTTCGACAGGGTCCTACGAGCAGTACTTC CASSSTGSYEQYF
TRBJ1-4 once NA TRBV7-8 TGTGCCAGCAGCCCGAGGACAGAGAATGAAAAACTGTTTTTT CASSPRTENEKLFF
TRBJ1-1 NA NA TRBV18 TGTGCCAGCTCACCTCGAGGCAACACTGAAGCTTTCTTT CASSPRGNTEAFF
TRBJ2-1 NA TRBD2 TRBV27 TGTGCCAGCAGTTCCCTGGCTAGCGGGAGCAGTGAGCAGTTCTTC CASSSLASGSSEQFF
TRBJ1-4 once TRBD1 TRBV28 TGTGCCAGCAGTCCCGGGACAGGAGGAGGAAAACTGTTTTTT CASSPGTGGGKLFF
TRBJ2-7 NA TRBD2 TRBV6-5 TGTGCCAGCAGTTACGGGAGGGTCTACGAGCAGTACTTC CASSYGRVYEQYF
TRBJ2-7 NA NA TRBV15 TGTGCCACCAGCAGAGAGGAAACAGGGCCTCTCCAACGGCAGTACTTC CATSREETGPLQRQYF
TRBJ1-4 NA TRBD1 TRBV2 TGTGCCAGCAGTCTTCCGGGACAGGGGAACGAAAAACTGTTTTTT CASSLPGQGNEKLFF
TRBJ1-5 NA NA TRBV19 TGTGCCAGTAGTATAGTGGGACAAAGTCAGCCCCAGCATTTT CASSIVGQSQPQHF
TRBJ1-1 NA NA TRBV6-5 TGTGCCAGCAGTTACCCATCCACTGAAGCTTTCTTT CASSYPSTEAFF
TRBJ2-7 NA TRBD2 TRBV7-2 TGCGCCAGCAGCCCGCAGGGAGCGGGGGGAGCCTACGAGCAGTACTTC CASSPQGAGGAYEQYF
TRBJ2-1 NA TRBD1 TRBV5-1 TGCGCCAGCAGCGGGGGACAGGGGGCCTACAATGAGCAGTTCTTC CASSGGQGAYNEQFF
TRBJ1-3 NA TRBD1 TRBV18 TGTGCCAGCTCACCTTGGACAGGGAGAAACACCATATATTTT CASSPWTGRNTIYF
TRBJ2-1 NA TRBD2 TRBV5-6 TGTGCCAGCAGCGACCAACCGGGACTAGCGTACAATGAGCAGTTCTTC CASSDQPGLAYNEQFF
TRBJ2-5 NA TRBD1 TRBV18 TGTGCCAGCTCACCCCCGACAGGGCGAGAGACCCAGTACTTC CASSPPTGRETQYF
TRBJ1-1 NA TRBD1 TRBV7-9 TGTGCCAGCAGCCGCGGACAGGGGCGATATGAACGCATCACTGAAGCTTTCTTT CASSRGQGRYERITEAFF
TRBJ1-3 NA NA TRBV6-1 TGTGCCAGCAGTGAGACCTACAGGGCCCTCTCTGGAAACACCATATATTTT CASSETYRALSGNTIYF
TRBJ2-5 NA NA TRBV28 TGTGCCAGCAGTTTCCCGCCCTTTGAGACCCAGTACTTC CASSFPPFETQYF
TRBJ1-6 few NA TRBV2 TGTGCCAGCAGTGAATCAGGGGCAGGTAATTCACCCCTCCACTTT CASSESGAGNSPLHF
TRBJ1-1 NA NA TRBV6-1 TGTGCGACAAGGCCATCCTATGAAGCTTTCTTT CATRPSYEAFF
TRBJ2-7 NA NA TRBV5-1 TGCGCCAGCAGCTTGGAGGGACTCGCAACCTACGAGCAGTACTTC CASSLEGLATYEQYF
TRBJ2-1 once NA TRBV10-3 TGTGCCATCAGAGAAGGTTACGGTGAGCAGTTCTTC CAIREGYGEQFF
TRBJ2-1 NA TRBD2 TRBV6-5 TGTGCCAGCGGGGCGGGGGGCCCGTACAATGAGCAGTTCTTC CASGAGGPYNEQFF
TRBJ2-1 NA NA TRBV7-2 TGTGCCAGCAGCGCGCTCTCGACTGGGGTTTACAATGAGCAGTTCTTC CASSALSTGVYNEQFF
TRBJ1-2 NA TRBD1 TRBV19 TGTGCCAGTAGTATAGAGACAGGGGGCAACTATGGCTACACCTTC CASSIETGGNYGYTF
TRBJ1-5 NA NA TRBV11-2 TGTGCCAGCAGCTTAGATTGGGGTGGAAGCAATCAGCCCCAGCATTTT CASSLDWGGSNQPQHF
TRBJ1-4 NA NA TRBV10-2 TGCGCCAGCAGTGATCGAACAACTAATGAAAAACTGTTTTTT CASSDRTTNEKLFF
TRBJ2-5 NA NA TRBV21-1 TGTGCCAGCAGCATTCAGCTAGCGGGGAATAATATCCAAGAGACCCAGTACTTC CASSIQLAGNNIQETQYF
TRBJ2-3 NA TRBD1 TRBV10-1 TGCGCCAGCAGTGAACAGGGGCCATACACAGATACGCAGTATTTT CASSEQGPYTDTQYF